These 18 T cell receptor beta chains were sequenced from one sample in a study of cytomegalovirus exposure and HLA in healthy donors. This PCR relied on a set of 60 Vbeta primers and 13 Jbeta primers. Assay used: immunoSEQ multiplex PCR; TCRdb lists only in-frame clones, some missing. The table records 180,000 or so clones, 9.5% of them present only once. The sequenced material came from PBMCs. These TCRs come from a woman in her thirties in good health and CMV-seropositive.

This clone was seen only a few times. The chain is built from TRBV21-1 and TRBJ1-2; no check of the table's D call, TRBD1, against the DNA was made. TRBV21-1 is an annotated pseudogene. This CDR3 spans 18 amino acids. In DNA form, the CDR3 reads TGTGCCAGCAGCAATACCTCCGCCCCGGGACACCTTAACTATGGCTACACCTTC. This sequence encodes CASSNTSAPGHLNYGYTF.

A few counts support this clone. This chain links TRBV7-9 with TRBJ1-2; 8 nucleotides line up with TRBD1. The CDR3 is 18 residues long. CDR1 is SEHNR, CDR2 FQNEAQ, per germline (reference sequence). V lost 1 base to trimming and J lost 0 bases; unmatched junction nucleotides: 10. The CDR3 DNA is TGTGCCAGCAGCTTAGTTTTTGGGACAGGTGACTCTAACTATGGCTACACCTTC. It specifies CASSLVFGTGDSNYGYTF.

The rearrangement uses TRBV5-6 and TRBJ2-7, with TRBD1 matching over 8 bases. Germline values: CDR1 SGHDT, CDR2 YYEEEE. The V segment lost 0 bases and the J segment 4 bases; nucleotides outside the gene matches: 12. The CDR3 extends over 17 amino acids. CDR3 DNA: TGTGCCAGCAGCTTGGCCTTTTATGCAGGGGGCCCATACGAGCAGTACTTC. It yields the protein CASSLAFYAGGPYEQYF.

The genes are TRBV12-1 and TRBJ1-5; the table's D call of TRBD1 was not tested on the DNA. TRBV12-1 counts as a pseudogene. CDR3 length equals 17 residues. As DNA, the CDR3 is TGTGCCAGCAGCTTTGAATCAGGGGGCGAAGGCAATCAGCCCCAGCATTTT. It translates to CASSFESGGEGNQPQHF.

The rearrangement uses TRBV7-3 and TRBJ2-7, with 11 positions matching TRBD2. The CDR3 has 16 residues. J was trimmed by 2 bases and V by 3 bases; bases with no gene match: 6. The V gene's germline CDR1 is SGHTA and CDR2 FQGTGA. CDR3 region: CASSLTSGMSTYEQYF. CDR3 bases: TGTGCCAGCAGCTTGACTAGCGGGATGAGTACCTACGAGCAGTACTTC.

This clone was found a few times. The CDR3 here is CASSYLAGEGYEQYF. Here the CDR3 DNA reads TGTGCCAGCAGTTACCTAGCGGGAGAGGGGTACGAGCAGTACTTC. The chain uses TRBV6-5 and TRBJ2-7, with 10 bases identical to TRBD2. The CDR3 runs to 15 residues. Germline V lookup: CDR1 MNHEY, CDR2 SVGAGI. V lost 2 bases to trimming and J lost 4 bases; unmatched junction nucleotides: 5.

The chain recombines TRBV4-1 with TRBJ2-5; 9 positions match TRBD2. CDR3 length equals 16 residues. Germline V CDR1 and CDR2: MGHRA, YSYEKL. The junction had 10 bases not matched to a gene; V was cut back by 4 bases and J by 4 bases. The DNA for the CDR3 is TGCGCCAGCAGCCGAGATAGCGGGAGCGGGAGAGAGACCCAGTACTTC. Amino acid sequence: CASSRDSGSGRETQYF.

This clone was seen more than once but under ten times. V usage is TRBV27 and J usage is TRBJ2-7; D possibly corresponds to TRBD2 (6 bases). The CDR3 has 13 residues. Deletions cut 3 bases from V and 7 bases from J, with 13 bases between. Germline CDR1 reads MNHEY; CDR2 reads SMNVEV (reference sequence). The DNA for the CDR3 is TGTGCCAGCAGTTTCGGACTGGGGGGAGAGCAGTACTTC. Translating it yields CASSFGLGGEQYF.

This clone was found a few times. The chain recombines TRBV4-1 with TRBJ2-7; possibly TRBD1 for D (6 bases). The CDR3 sequence is 15 residues long. CDR1 and CDR2 from the germline V gene are MGHRA and YSYEKL. V was shortened by 3 bases and J by 2 bases, with 14 bases between the two germline ends. The CDR3 nucleotides read TGCGCCAGCAGCCATTACAGGGTGGGGCCCTACGAGCAGTACTTC. It codes for CASSHYRVGPYEQYF.

This clone was recorded a few times. This chain uses TRBV5-4 with TRBJ2-3; D might be TRBD2 (5 bases). Trimming took off 4 bases at V and 0 bases at J, with 9 bases between the two ends. CDR3 size: 14 residues. Looked up from germline, CDR1 is SGHNT and CDR2 is YYREEE (reference sequence). The CDR3 bases are TGTGCCAGCAGCGTACCGGGGAGCACAGATACGCAGTATTTT. Its protein product is CASSVPGSTDTQYF.

This clone was detected a few times. The chain carries TRBV7-2 and TRBJ2-1; tentative D call: TRBD2 (5 bases). Deletions cut 2 bases from V and 14 bases from J, with 10 bases between. Germline V gene data show CDR1 as SGHTA and CDR2 as FQGNSA. The CDR3 length is 11 residues. The CDR3: CASSLRAGEFF. The CDR3 DNA sequence: TGTGCCAGCAGCTTAAGAGCCGGGGAGTTCTTC.

The J gene is TRBJ2-2, the V gene TRBV4-1, with a possible D match to TRBD2 (5 bases). The CDR3 loop spans 18 amino acids. CDR1 is MGHRA and CDR2 is YSYEKL in the germline V gene. Between the trimmed V and J ends, which lost 3 bases and 6 bases, there was a span of 23 bases. The CDR3 nucleotides read TGCGCCAGCAGCCATCTTAGGGCCACGGAGGATTTTTCCGGGGAGCTGTTTTTT. Its translation: CASSHLRATEDFSGELFF.

J is TRBJ1-4 and V is TRBV6-1; the match to TRBD1 covers 7 bases. The CDR3 has 15 residues. Germline V gene sequence: CDR1 MNHNS, CDR2 SASEGT. Trimming removed 7 bases from V and 5 bases from J; junction bases left unmatched: 10. This chain's CDR3 is CASTAMTGINEKLFF. The CDR3 DNA is TGTGCCAGCACAGCGATGACAGGGATAAATGAAAAACTGTTTTTT.

Only a few counts were recorded for this clone. The sample carries other DNA sequences with the same CDR3. This chain uses TRBV9 with TRBJ2-1; 9 bases agree with TRBD2. This CDR3 spans 15 amino acids. V lost 3 bases and J lost 7; bases outside the gene matches: 8. In germline, CDR1 is SGDLS, CDR2 YYNGEE. The CDR3 region is CASSAIAGERNEQFF. In nucleotides, the CDR3 is TGTGCCAGCAGCGCTATAGCGGGAGAAAGGAATGAGCAGTTCTTC.

Regarding this clone: Other nucleotide sequences in the sample specify the same CDR3. The chain is built from TRBV29-1 and TRBJ1-1; D is ambiguous. Per the germline V gene, CDR1 is SQVTM and CDR2 is ANQGSEA. CDR3 length equals 14 residues. V was shortened by 7 bases and J by 0 bases, with 15 bases between the two germline ends. The CDR3 region is CSAGGGQLNTEAFF. As DNA, the CDR3 is TGCAGCGCCGGAGGTGGGCAGCTGAACACTGAAGCTTTCTTT.

This clone was observed a few times. The chain carries TRBV6-6 and TRBJ2-5; perhaps TRBD2 as D (5 bases). This CDR3 has 14 amino acids. Trimming removed 3 bases from V and 5 bases from J, with 13 bases in between. From germline, CDR1 is MNHNY and CDR2 SVGAGI (reference sequence). CDR3 loop: CASSYPRDRETQYF. The CDR3 coding sequence is TGTGCCAGCAGTTATCCGAGGGATCGGGAGACCCAGTACTTC.

The rearrangement links TRBV9 to TRBJ2-2; no clear D gene. Between the trimmed V and J ends, which lost 4 bases and 2 bases, there was a span of 9 bases. CDR1 is SGDLS, CDR2 YYNGEE, per germline. The CDR3 spans 14 residues. In DNA form, the CDR3 reads TGTGCCAGCAGCCAACCGACTAACACCGGGGAGCTGTTTTTT. Encoded protein: CASSQPTNTGELFF.

This clone was seen a handful of times. This chain uses TRBV6-1 with TRBJ2-1; perhaps TRBD1 as D (6 bases). The germline V and J ends were trimmed by 5 bases and 4 bases, with 9 bases remaining between them. Germline values: CDR1 MNHNS, CDR2 SASEGT. This CDR3 has 13 amino acids. The CDR3 sequence is CASSPTGYNEQFF. The DNA for the CDR3 is TGTGCCAGCAGTCCTACAGGGTACAATGAGCAGTTCTTC.